What follows are 29 T cell receptor beta chains derived from one specimen sequenced in a study of patients and donors after allogeneic stem cell transplantation. TCRdb fed the RT-PCR reads into MiXCR, producing one record per CDR3 protein. This sample carries about 150,000 distinct CDR3 sequences, over 30% of them seen once, and the ten largest clones take 50%. Material for sequencing was blood, either unsorted or a sorted T cell fraction (not recorded which). Receptor source: a human donor who was either an allogeneic HSCT recipient or a stem cell or donor lymphocyte infusion donor (not recorded which). It is not recorded whose cells these are; they may come from a transplant donor.

The V call is TRBV6-5, the J call TRBJ1-1, with a possible D match to TRBD1 (6 bases). This CDR3 is 15 amino acids long. Looked up from germline, CDR1 is MNHEY and CDR2 is SVGAGI. Trimming pared 1 base from V and 0 bases from J, leaving 9 bases between. DNA for the CDR3: TGTGCCAGCAGTTACTGGGGGGCGTTGAACACTGAAGCTTTCTTT. Its protein product is CASSYWGALNTEAFF.

V and J are TRBV5-1 and TRBJ2-1; 9 bases fit TRBD1. With 4 bases clipped from V and 3 bases from J, the junction kept 8 bases outside the gene matches. This CDR3 region has 16 residues. Germline CDR1 is SGHRS and CDR2 is YFSETQ. The CDR3 loop is CASSGGQGQIYNEQFF. The CDR3 DNA sequence: TGCGCCAGCAGCGGTGGACAGGGGCAGATCTACAATGAGCAGTTCTTC.

The chain couples TRBV7-9 to TRBJ1-5; tentative D call: TRBD1 (5 bases). The CDR3 runs 13 residues. Trimming pared 5 bases from V and 6 bases from J, leaving 11 bases between. Germline values: CDR1 SEHNR, CDR2 FQNEAQ (reference sequence). CDR3 coding DNA: TGTGCCAGCAGCCCAGGGTTCGGTCAGCCCCAGCATTTT. This gives the protein CASSPGFGQPQHF.

This clonotype was seen a handful of times. The J gene is TRBJ1-2, the V gene TRBV27, with 8 bases identical to TRBD1. CDR3 length: 13 residues. Looked up from germline, CDR1 is MNHEY and CDR2 is SMNVEV (reference sequence). The junction had 2 bases not matched to a gene; V was cut back by 4 bases and J by 4 bases. CDR3 sequence (DNA): TGTGCCAGCAGTTGGGACAGGACCTATGGCTACACCTTC. This codes for CASSWDRTYGYTF.

The table lists this clonotype with a few counts. This rearrangement joins TRBV15 to TRBJ2-7; 7 bases agree with TRBD2. Germline V lookup: CDR1 LNHNV, CDR2 YYDKDF (reference sequence). Unmatched junction bases numbered 3, after V lost 0 bases and J lost 4 bases. The CDR3 extends over 14 amino acids. This chain's CDR3 is CATSREVGGYEQYV. The CDR3 bases are TGTGCCACCAGCAGAGAAGTGGGAGGGTACGAGCAGTACGTC.

The rearrangement uses TRBV6-5 and TRBJ2-7; D is perhaps TRBD1 (6 bases). Per the germline V gene, CDR1 is MNHEY and CDR2 is SVGAGI. The V gene lost 0 bases and the J gene lost 0 bases, with 6 bases spanning the gap. The CDR3 has 14 amino acids. This CDR3 is CASSYSDSSYEQYV. CDR3 DNA sequence: TGTGCCAGCAGTTACTCGGACAGCTCCTACGAGCAGTACGTC.

The V gene is TRBV9, the J gene TRBJ2-1; a possible D gene is TRBD1 (6 bases). CDR1 is SGDLS, CDR2 YYNGEE, per germline. CDR3 size: 17 residues. V dropped 1 base and J dropped 5 bases, with 19 bases sitting between them. CDR3 residues: CASSVSAQGRGNNEQFF. In DNA form, the CDR3 reads TGTGCCAGCAGCGTATCGGCTCAGGGGAGAGGGAACAATGAGCAGTTCTTC.

Of note for this clonotype: Since the CDR3 does not end with the conserved phenylalanine or tryptophan, this likely comes from a read error. V is TRBV6-5 and J is TRBJ1-1, with D possibly TRBD1 on 6 matching bases. CDR1 MNHEY and CDR2 SVGAGI come from the germline V gene. The V end was cut by 6 bases, the J end by 2 bases, with 10 bases between. The CDR3 covers 13 residues. The DNA of the CDR3 is TGTGCCAGCAGACAGGGCCTCAACACTGAAGCTTTCTTG. Residues: CASRQGLNTEAFL.

The chain combines TRBV27 with TRBJ2-3; tentative D call: TRBD2 (6 bases). V was shortened by 4 bases and J by 2 bases, with 19 bases between the two germline ends. The CDR3 spans 17 residues. Looked up from germline, CDR1 is MNHEY and CDR2 is SMNVEV (reference sequence). Written as DNA, the CDR3 is TGTGCCAGCAGTTCCACCCCCAGCGGGCCACACACAGATACGCAGTATTTT. This gives the protein CASSSTPSGPHTDTQYF.

The chain joins TRBV7-2 to TRBJ2-1; D unresolved. Per germline, CDR1 SGHTA and CDR2 FQGNSA. This CDR3 is 13 amino acids long. V gave up 2 bases and J gave up 7 bases, with 9 bases separating them. The CDR3 nucleotides are TGTGCCAGCAGCTTATACTATGGGAATGAGCAGTTCTTC. The encoded protein is CASSLYYGNEQFF.

The chain carries TRBV9 and TRBJ1-6, with 7 bases fitting TRBD1. Per germline, CDR1 SGDLS and CDR2 YYNGEE. The CDR3 length is 16 residues. With V trimmed by 1 base and J by 6 bases, 7 bases remained unmatched. CDR3 in amino acids: CASSVTPGQSNSPLHF. The CDR3 DNA sequence: TGTGCCAGCAGCGTAACCCCGGGACAGTCTAATTCACCCCTCCACTTT.

This clonotype was counted between two and nine times. V gene TRBV12-3 or TRBV12-4 combines with J gene TRBJ2-1, with D tentatively TRBD2 (5 bases). Between the trimmed V and J ends, which lost 3 bases and 8 bases, there was a span of 14 bases. CDR3 length equals 14 residues. DNA for the CDR3: TGTGCCAGCAGTTTCGGTGAGAATAGCGATGAGCAGTTCTTC. It codes for CASSFGENSDEQFF.

About this clonotype: The conserved phenylalanine or tryptophan normally closing the CDR3 is absent here, so this likely arose from a read error. The DNA is omitted, as the CDR3 cannot be located on it reliably, and the CDR3 follows TCRdb's listing. The V call is TRBV20-1, the J call TRBJ2-3; the table's D call of TRBD1 was not tested on the DNA. Per the germline V gene, CDR1 is DFQATT and CDR2 is SNEGSKA (reference sequence). The CDR3 length equals 8 residues, ends included. The CDR3 protein is CSARGRLI.

V and J are TRBV21-1 and TRBJ2-2. TRBV21-1 is noted as a pseudogene. CDR3 length: 16 amino acids. As DNA, the CDR3 is TGTGCCAGCAGCAAAATGGGCAGGTCGAACACCGGGGAGCTGTTTTTT. This encodes CASSKMGRSNTGELFF.

The rearrangement uses TRBV10-3 and TRBJ2-2; TRBD2 matches at 7 bases. CDR3 length: 16 amino acids. J lost 2 bases, V lost 6 bases, and 9 bases had no gene match. Germline V gene sequence: CDR1 ENHRY, CDR2 SYGVKD. DNA for the CDR3: TGTGCCATCAGCTTCGGGGGAGGGCCCAACACCGGGGAGCTGTTTTTT. This sequence encodes CAISFGGGPNTGELFF.

V usage is TRBV12-3 or TRBV12-4 and J usage is TRBJ2-3, with D perhaps matching TRBD1 or TRBD2 (6 bases each). The CDR3 consists of 15 residues. The V gene lost 3 bases and the J gene lost 5 bases, with 15 bases spanning the gap. DNA for the CDR3: TGTGCCAGCAGTTTGTATTGGGGGGCGGGAGATACGCAGTATTTT. Its translation is CASSLYWGAGDTQYF.

This clonotype was observed a handful of times. This sequence joins TRBV12-3 or TRBV12-4 and TRBJ2-3; D is possibly TRBD1 or TRBD2 (5 bases each). This CDR3 region has 14 residues. The ends were cut back, 6 bases at V and 4 bases at J, with 14 bases in the middle. The CDR3 here is CASSPLGAADTQYF. In nucleotides, the CDR3 is TGTGCCAGCAGCCCCCTCGGGGCTGCAGATACGCAGTATTTT.

This chain connects TRBV12-3 or TRBV12-4 to TRBJ2-3; 10 bases map to TRBD2. The CDR3 covers 16 residues. V lost 3 bases to trimming and J lost 6 bases; unmatched junction nucleotides: 9. CDR3 nucleotide sequence: TGTGCCAGCAGTTTGGAAAGCGGGGGGGCCGGGGATACGCAGTATTTT. Translated: CASSLESGGAGDTQYF.

This sequence joins TRBV12-3 or TRBV12-4 and TRBJ2-1; 9 nucleotides agree with TRBD2. The J segment lost 4 bases and the V segment lost 5 bases, leaving 6 bases of the junction unmatched. The CDR3 runs to 15 residues. The CDR3 DNA is TGTGCCAGCAGTCCCAGCGGGGGGAATTACAATGAGCAGTTCTTC. Its protein product is CASSPSGGNYNEQFF.

V usage is TRBV28 and J usage is TRBJ2-3; perhaps TRBD1 as D (7 bases). Between the trimmed V and J ends, which lost 2 bases and 5 bases, there was a span of 14 bases. Germline V gene sequence: CDR1 MDHEN, CDR2 SYDVKM. There are 15 residues in the CDR3. CDR3 nucleotide sequence: TGTGCCAGCAGTTTAGCGGCAGGGGGGAGAGATACGCAGTATTTT. It codes for CASSLAAGGRDTQYF.

V and J are TRBV28 and TRBJ1-5; a weak D match, TRBD1 (5 bases). CDR1 is MDHEN, CDR2 SYDVKM, per germline. The CDR3 spans 15 residues. The ends were cut back, 3 bases at V and 2 bases at J, with 11 bases in the middle. The CDR3 bases are TGTGCCAGCAGTTTCCTTCAGGGAGGCAATCAGCCCCAGCATTTT. Translation: CASSFLQGGNQPQHF.

This clonotype has just a few counts. The rearrangement joins TRBV20-1 to TRBJ1-4; no firm D call. The CDR3 totals 14 residues. V lost 0 bases and J 2 bases, leaving 7 bases between the germline ends. Germline assignment: CDR1 DFQATT and CDR2 SNEGSKA (reference sequence). The CDR3 nucleotides are TGCAGTGCTAGAGAACGTGTCACTAATGAAAAACTGTTTTTT. This translates into CSARERVTNEKLFF.

This clonotype was detected a few times. The DNA of the CDR3 is TGTGCCACCAGCAGTGAAGGGGGTTTTGAAAAACTGTTTTTT. Its translation is CATSSEGGFEKLFF. The chain carries TRBV15 and TRBJ1-4; tentatively, D is TRBD1 (6 bases). The CDR3 is made up of 14 amino acids. Germline lookup yields CDR1 LNHNV and CDR2 YYDKDF (reference sequence). V lost 3 bases and J 7 bases, leaving 12 bases between the germline ends.

In regard to this clonotype: A read error may account for a junction end that differs from germline. The chain combines TRBV4-3 with TRBJ1-1, with TRBD1 matching 7 bases. Per germline, CDR1 LGHNA and CDR2 YSLEER. This CDR3 has 15 residues. This CDR3 reads CASSHLTGMNTEASF. CDR3 DNA: TGCGCCAGCAGCCATTTGACAGGGATGAACACTGAAGCTTCCTTT.

This clonotype was found a few times. The chain combines TRBV6-2 or TRBV6-3 with TRBJ2-1, with TRBD1 matching 9 bases. J lost 6 bases, V lost 6 bases, and 3 bases had no gene match. Germline V lookup: CDR1 MNHEY, CDR2 SVGEGT. The CDR3 totals 13 residues. The DNA for the CDR3 is TGTGCCAGCAGGAAGACAGGGGGCAATGAGCAGTTCTTC. Protein product: CASRKTGGNEQFF.

The CDR3 bases are TGTGCCAGCAGCTTAGCATGGGAGGGGGCGGACACTGAAGCTTTCTTT. Protein: CASSLAWEGADTEAFF. The rearrangement joins TRBV7-8 to TRBJ1-1; TRBD1 matches 7 bases. V lost 0 bases, J lost 3 bases, and 7 bases stayed unmatched. CDR3 length: 16 amino acids. The germline CDR1 and CDR2 sequences are SGHVS and FQNEAQ.

This clonotype was recorded a few times. The rearrangement links TRBV4-3 to TRBJ2-3; possibly TRBD2 for D (7 bases). V lost 0 bases and J 5 bases, leaving 12 bases between the germline ends. The CDR3 is 15 residues long. Germline V CDR1 and CDR2: LGHNA, YSLEER. The CDR3 here is CASSQDRGAIDTQYF. The CDR3 DNA reads as TGCGCCAGCAGCCAAGATCGGGGGGCAATAGATACGCAGTATTTT.

This clonotype was seen more than once but under ten times. The J gene is TRBJ1-1, the V gene TRBV24-1; D is possibly TRBD1 (6 bases). Germline loops: CDR1 KGHDR, CDR2 SFDVKD. Trimming removed 4 bases from V and 6 bases from J, with 14 bases in between. The CDR3 consists of 14 residues. CDR3 sequence: CATSERGAKAEAFF. The CDR3 DNA reads as TGTGCCACCAGTGAACGGGGGGCAAAGGCTGAAGCTTTCTTT.

The V and J genes are TRBV20-1 and TRBJ1-2, with D tentatively TRBD1 (5 bases). Germline-derived CDR1 and CDR2 are DFQATT and SNEGSKA (reference sequence). V lost 6 bases to trimming and J lost 2 bases, with 16 bases between them. The CDR3 contains 14 residues. CDR3 amino acids: CSASRVRVNYGYTF. For the CDR3, the DNA is TGCAGTGCCAGTCGGGTCAGGGTGAACTATGGCTACACCTTC.